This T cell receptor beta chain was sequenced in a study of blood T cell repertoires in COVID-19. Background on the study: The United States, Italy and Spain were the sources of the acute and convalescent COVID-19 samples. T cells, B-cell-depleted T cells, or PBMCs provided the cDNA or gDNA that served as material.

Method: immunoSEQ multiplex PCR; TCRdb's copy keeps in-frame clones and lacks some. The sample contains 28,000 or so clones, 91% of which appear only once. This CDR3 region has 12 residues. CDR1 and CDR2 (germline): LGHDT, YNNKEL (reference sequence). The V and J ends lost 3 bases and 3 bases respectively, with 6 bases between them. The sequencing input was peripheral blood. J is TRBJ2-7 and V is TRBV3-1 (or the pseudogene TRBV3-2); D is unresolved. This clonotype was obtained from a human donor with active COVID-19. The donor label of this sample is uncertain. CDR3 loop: CASSQQDYEQYF. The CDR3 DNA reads TGTGCCAGCAGCCAGCAGGACTACGAGCAGTACTTC.